Reported below is one T cell receptor beta chain. Losses at the gene ends were 6 bases for V and 3 bases for J; bases not matched to a gene: 7. The CDR3 has 15 amino acids. Per the germline V gene, CDR1 is LNHDA and CDR2 is SQIVND (reference sequence). The source of the sample is a study of blood T cell repertoires in COVID-19. Study-wide context: Researchers got acute and convalescent COVID-19 samples from the United States, Italy and Spain.

Authors' processing steps: Reference gene primer amplification yielded estimated nucleated cell counts. Assay: immunoSEQ multiplex PCR; the TCRdb copy retains only in-frame clones and omits some. V, J and clone size are taken as reported in that table, and D and trimming were inferred from the DNA itself. The sample comprises 35,000 to 50,000 clones, roughly nine tenths of which are singletons, and 2% to 2.5% rests with the top ten. This rearrangement joins TRBV19 to TRBJ1-2; TRBD1 aligns across 10 bases. The TCR was taken from a man aged 45-60 years with active COVID-19. Sequencing input: peripheral blood. Here the CDR3 DNA reads TGTGCCAGTAGGACAGGGGGCTCGACTTACTATGGCTACACCTTC. Amino acid sequence: CASRTGGSTYYGYTF. The whole variable domain, filled in from reference TRBV19 and TRBJ1-2, reads DGGITQSPKYLFRKEGQNVTLSCEQNLNHDAMYWYRQDPGQGLRLIYYSQIVNDFQKGDIAEGYSVSREKKESFPLTVTSAQKNPTAFYLCASRTGGSTYYGYTFGSGTRLTVV.